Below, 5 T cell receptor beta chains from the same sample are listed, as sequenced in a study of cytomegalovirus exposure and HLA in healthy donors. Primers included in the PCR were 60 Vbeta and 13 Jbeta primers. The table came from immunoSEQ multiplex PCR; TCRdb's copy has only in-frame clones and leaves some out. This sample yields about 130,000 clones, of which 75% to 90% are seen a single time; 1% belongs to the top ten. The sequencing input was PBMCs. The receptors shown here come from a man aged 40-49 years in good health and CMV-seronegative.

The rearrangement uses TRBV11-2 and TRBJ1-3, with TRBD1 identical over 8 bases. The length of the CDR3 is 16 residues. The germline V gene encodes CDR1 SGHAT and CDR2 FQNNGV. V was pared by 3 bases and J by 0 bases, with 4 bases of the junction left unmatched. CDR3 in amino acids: CASSLDRDSSGNTIYF. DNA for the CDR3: TGTGCCAGCAGCTTGGACAGGGATTCCTCTGGAAACACCATATATTTT. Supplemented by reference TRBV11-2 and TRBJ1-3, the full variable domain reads EAGVAQSPRYKIIEKRQSVAFWCNPISGHATLYWYQQILGQGPKLLIQFQNNGVVDDSQLPKDRFSAERLKGVDSTLKIQPAKLEDSAVYLCASSLDRDSSGNTIYFGEGSWLTVV.

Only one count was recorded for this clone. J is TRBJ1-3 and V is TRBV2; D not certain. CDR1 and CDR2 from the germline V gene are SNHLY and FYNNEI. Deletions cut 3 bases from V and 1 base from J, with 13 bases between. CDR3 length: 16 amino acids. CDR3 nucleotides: TGTGCCAGCAGTGATCAGGCCTCGATGTCTGGAAACACCATATATTTT. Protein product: CASSDQASMSGNTIYF.

This CDR3 is CASSPDPRDTEAFF. The CDR3 bases are TGTGCCAGCAGCCCAGACCCGAGGGACACTGAAGCTTTCTTT. The chain joins TRBV11-2 to TRBJ1-1; D unresolved. The germline CDR1 and CDR2 sequences are SGHAT and FQNNGV. The CDR3 length is 14 residues. Trimming took off 5 bases at V and 3 bases at J, with 13 bases between the two ends.

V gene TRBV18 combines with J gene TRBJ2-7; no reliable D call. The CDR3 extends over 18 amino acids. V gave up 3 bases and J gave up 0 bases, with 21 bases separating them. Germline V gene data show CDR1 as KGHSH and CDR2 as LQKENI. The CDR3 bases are TGTGCCAGCTCACCCCTTTCCCCCCTGGCAGGCCTCTCCTACGAGCAGTACTTC. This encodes CASSPLSPLAGLSYEQYF.

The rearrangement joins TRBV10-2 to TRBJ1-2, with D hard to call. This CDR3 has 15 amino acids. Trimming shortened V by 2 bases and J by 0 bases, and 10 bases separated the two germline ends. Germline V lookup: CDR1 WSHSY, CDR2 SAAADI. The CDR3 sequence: CASSERVETNYGYTF. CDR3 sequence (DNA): TGCGCCAGCAGTGAGCGGGTCGAGACTAACTATGGCTACACCTTC.